This is a list of T cell receptor beta chains from one sample in a study of metastatic and nonmetastatic thyroid tumors. With MiXCR, TCRdb called clones anew from the PCR reads. The table includes around 22,000 clones, 15% to 20% detected once. The sample consisted of blood. These receptors were collected from a male donor with papillary thyroid cancer or a benign thyroid nodule (not recorded which). Some clones in this sample may be carry-over from other donors' samples. Each CDR3 is given with its conserved first and last residue. The order of the fields is D gene, V gene, clone size, J gene, CDR3 DNA, CDR3 protein. A D gene is named only where the DNA matches it firmly. Expanded clones are given a class, and other clones once, few, many or no size at all.

-	TRBV5-1	-	TRBJ2-2	TGCGCCAGGCCGGGACCACCCACCGGGGAGCTGTTTTTT	CARPGPPTGELFF
-	TRBV7-6	many	TRBJ2-7	TGTGCCAGCAGCCCCACAGGTTCCTACGAGCAGTACTTC	CASSPTGSYEQYF
TRBD1	TRBV6-1	many	TRBJ1-1	TGTGCCAGCAGTGAAGCGGCCGGCCGACAGGGTGCTTTCTTT	CASSEAAGRQGAFF
-	TRBV6-1	medium-sized	TRBJ1-4	TGTGCCAGCAGTGGAGGTTGGGATGAAAAACTGTTTTTT	CASSGGWDEKLFF
-	TRBV2	few	TRBJ2-7	TGTGCCAGCAGACCGGGACAAGCCTACGAGCAGTACTTC	CASRPGQAYEQYF
TRBD1	TRBV20-1	many	TRBJ2-3	TGCAGTGCACAGACAGGGGTTGGCACAGATACGCAGTATTTT	CSAQTGVGTDTQYF
-	TRBV3-1	many	TRBJ2-7	TGTGCCAGCAGCCAAGAACGCGAGCAGTACTTC	CASSQEREQYF
TRBD2	TRBV18	many	TRBJ2-7	TGTGCCAGCTCACCCCCGAGCGGGGTCTACGAGCAGTACTTC	CASSPPSGVYEQYF
-	TRBV3-1	many	TRBJ2-5	TGTGCCAGCAGCCAAGGTTGGGGGGAGCCGGAGACCCAGTACTTC	CASSQGWGEPETQYF
-	TRBV19	many	TRBJ1-5	TGTGCCAGTAGAGTAGGACCCTATAGCAATCAGCCCCAGCATTTT	CASRVGPYSNQPQHF
-	TRBV7-8	many	TRBJ1-1	TGTGCCAGCAGCTTAGGCAGGGGATGGACTGAAGCTTTCTTT	CASSLGRGWTEAFF
TRBD2	TRBV6-1	medium-sized	TRBJ2-1	TGTGCCAGCAGCCCCGGGACTAGCGGGAGTAATGAGCAGTTCTTC	CASSPGTSGSNEQFF
-	TRBV5-1	many	TRBJ1-4	TGCGCCAGCAGCTTGAGGGGGGGCGTGGATGAAAAACTGTTTTTT	CASSLRGGVDEKLFF
-	TRBV20-1	many	TRBJ1-2	TGCAGTGCTAGGGATACAGGGACCTATGGCTACACCTTC	CSARDTGTYGYTF
-	TRBV6-1	few	TRBJ2-6	TGTGCCAGCAGTGGGGTTGGGGATGACTCTGGGGCCAACGTCCTGACTTTC	CASSGVGDDSGANVLTF
-	TRBV30	-	TRBJ2-5	TGTGCCTGGAGTTCACAAGAGACCCAGTACTTC	CAWSSQETQYF